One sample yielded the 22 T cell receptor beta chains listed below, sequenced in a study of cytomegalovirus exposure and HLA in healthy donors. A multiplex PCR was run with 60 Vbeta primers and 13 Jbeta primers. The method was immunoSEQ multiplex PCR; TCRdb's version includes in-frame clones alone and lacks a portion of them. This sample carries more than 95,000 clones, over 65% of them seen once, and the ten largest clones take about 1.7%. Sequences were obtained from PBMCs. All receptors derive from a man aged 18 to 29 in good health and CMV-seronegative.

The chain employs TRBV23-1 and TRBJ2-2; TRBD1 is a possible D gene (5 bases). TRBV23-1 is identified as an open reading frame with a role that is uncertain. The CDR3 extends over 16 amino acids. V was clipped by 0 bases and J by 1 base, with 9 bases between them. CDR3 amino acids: CASSQSGQGNTGELFF. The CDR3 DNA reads TGCGCCAGCAGTCAATCGGGTCAGGGGAACACCGGGGAGCTGTTTTTT.

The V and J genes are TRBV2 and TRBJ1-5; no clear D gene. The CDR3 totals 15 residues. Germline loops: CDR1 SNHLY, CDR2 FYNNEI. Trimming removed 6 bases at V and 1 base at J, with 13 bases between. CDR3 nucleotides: TGTGCCAGCAGGATAGAAGGAGGGAGCAATCAGCCCCAGCATTTT. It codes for CASRIEGGSNQPQHF.

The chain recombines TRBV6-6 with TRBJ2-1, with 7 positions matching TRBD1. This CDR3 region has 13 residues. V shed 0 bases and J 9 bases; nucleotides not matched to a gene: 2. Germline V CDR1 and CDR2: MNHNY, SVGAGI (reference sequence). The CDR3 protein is CASSYSDRREQFF. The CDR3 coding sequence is TGTGCCAGCAGTTACTCGGACAGGCGTGAGCAGTTCTTC.

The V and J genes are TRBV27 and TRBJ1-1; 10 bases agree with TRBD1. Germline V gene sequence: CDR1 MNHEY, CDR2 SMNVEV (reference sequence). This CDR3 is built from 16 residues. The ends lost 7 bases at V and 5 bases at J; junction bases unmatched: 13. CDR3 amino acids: CASNYGGDRGLTEAFF. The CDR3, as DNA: TGTGCCAGCAACTACGGAGGAGACAGGGGGCTTACTGAAGCTTTCTTT.

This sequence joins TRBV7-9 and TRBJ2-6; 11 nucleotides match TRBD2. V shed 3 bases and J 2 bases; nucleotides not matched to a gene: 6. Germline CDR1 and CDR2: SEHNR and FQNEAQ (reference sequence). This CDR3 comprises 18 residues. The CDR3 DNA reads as TGTGCCAGCAGCTTTAGCCTAGCGGGGGGCCCTGGGGCCAACGTCCTGACTTTC. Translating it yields CASSFSLAGGPGANVLTF.

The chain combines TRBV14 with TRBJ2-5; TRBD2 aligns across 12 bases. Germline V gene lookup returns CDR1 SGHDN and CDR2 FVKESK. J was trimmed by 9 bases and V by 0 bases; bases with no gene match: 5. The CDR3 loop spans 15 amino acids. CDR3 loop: CASSQDNLAGGPQYF. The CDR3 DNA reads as TGTGCCAGCAGCCAAGATAATCTAGCGGGGGGGCCCCAGTACTTC.

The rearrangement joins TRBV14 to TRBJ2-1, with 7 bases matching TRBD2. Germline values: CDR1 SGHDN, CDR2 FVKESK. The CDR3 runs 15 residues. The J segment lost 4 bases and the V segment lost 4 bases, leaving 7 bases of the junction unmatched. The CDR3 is CASSPASGPYNEQFF. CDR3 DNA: TGTGCCAGCAGCCCGGCTAGCGGACCGTACAATGAGCAGTTCTTC. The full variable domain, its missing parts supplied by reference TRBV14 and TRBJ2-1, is EAGVTQFPSHSVIEKGQTVTLRCDPISGHDNLYWYRRVMGKEIKFLLHFVKESKQDESGMPNNRFLAERTGGTYSTLKVQPAELEDSGVYFCASSPASGPYNEQFFGPGTRLTVL.

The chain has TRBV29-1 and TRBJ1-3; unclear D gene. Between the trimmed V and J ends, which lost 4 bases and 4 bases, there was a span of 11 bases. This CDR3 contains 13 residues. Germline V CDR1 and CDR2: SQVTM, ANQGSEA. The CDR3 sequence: CSVGVEMGNTIYF. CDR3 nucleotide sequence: TGCAGCGTTGGAGTCGAGATGGGAAACACCATATATTTT.

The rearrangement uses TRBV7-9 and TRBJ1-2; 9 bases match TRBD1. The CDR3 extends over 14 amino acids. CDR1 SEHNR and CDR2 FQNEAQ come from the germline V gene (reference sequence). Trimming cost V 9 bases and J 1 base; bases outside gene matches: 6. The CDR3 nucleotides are TGTGCCAGTATACAGGGGGCGGTTAACTATGGCTACACCTTC. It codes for CASIQGAVNYGYTF.

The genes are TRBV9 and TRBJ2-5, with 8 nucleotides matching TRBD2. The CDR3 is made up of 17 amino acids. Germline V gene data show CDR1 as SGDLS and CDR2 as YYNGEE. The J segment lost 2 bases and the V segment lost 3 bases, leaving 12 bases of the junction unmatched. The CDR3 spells CASSAKGRSGVQETQYF. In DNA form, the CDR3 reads TGTGCCAGCAGCGCCAAAGGGCGTAGCGGGGTACAAGAGACCCAGTACTTC.

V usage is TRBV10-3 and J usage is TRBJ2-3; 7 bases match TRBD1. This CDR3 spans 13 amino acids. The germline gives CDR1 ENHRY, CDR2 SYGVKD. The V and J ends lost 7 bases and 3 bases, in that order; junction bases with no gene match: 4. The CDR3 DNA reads TGTGCCATCACCCGGACAGGAACAGATACGCAGTATTTT. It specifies CAITRTGTDTQYF.

CDR3 in amino acids: CASSSTAGVYGYTF. The CDR3, as DNA: TGTGCCAGCAGTTCCACCGCAGGGGTCTATGGCTACACCTTC. This rearrangement joins TRBV27 to TRBJ1-2, with D tentatively TRBD1 (6 bases). CDR3 length equals 14 residues. The V end was cut by 4 bases, the J end by 4 bases, with 13 bases between. Germline V gene lookup returns CDR1 MNHEY and CDR2 SMNVEV (reference sequence).

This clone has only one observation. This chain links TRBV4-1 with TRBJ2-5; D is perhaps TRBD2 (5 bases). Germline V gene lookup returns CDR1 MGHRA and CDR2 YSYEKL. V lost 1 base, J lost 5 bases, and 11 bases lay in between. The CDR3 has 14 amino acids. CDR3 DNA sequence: TGCGCCAGCAGCCAAGTGGGCAGAGGGGAGACCCAGTACTTC. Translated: CASSQVGRGETQYF.

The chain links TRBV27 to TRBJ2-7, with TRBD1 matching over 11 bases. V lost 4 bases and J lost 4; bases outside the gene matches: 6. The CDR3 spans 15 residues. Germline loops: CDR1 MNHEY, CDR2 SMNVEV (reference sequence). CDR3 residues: CASSSWTGGAYEQYF. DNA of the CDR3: TGTGCCAGCAGTTCCTGGACAGGGGGCGCGTACGAGCAGTACTTC.

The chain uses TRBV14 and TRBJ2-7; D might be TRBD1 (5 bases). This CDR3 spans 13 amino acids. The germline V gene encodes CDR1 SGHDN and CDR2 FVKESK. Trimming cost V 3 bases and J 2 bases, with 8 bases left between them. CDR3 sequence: CASSHWGTYEQYF. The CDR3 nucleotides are TGTGCCAGCAGCCATTGGGGCACCTACGAGCAGTACTTC. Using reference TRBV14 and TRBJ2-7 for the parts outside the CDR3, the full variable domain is EAGVTQFPSHSVIEKGQTVTLRCDPISGHDNLYWYRRVMGKEIKFLLHFVKESKQDESGMPNNRFLAERTGGTYSTLKVQPAELEDSGVYFCASSHWGTYEQYFGPGTRLTVT.

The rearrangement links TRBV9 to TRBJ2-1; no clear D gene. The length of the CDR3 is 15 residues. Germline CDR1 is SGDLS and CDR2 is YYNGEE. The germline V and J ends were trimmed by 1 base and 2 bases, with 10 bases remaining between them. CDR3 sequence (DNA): TGTGCCAGCAGCGTAAGTACACGCACCTACAATGAGCAGTTCTTC. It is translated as CASSVSTRTYNEQFF.

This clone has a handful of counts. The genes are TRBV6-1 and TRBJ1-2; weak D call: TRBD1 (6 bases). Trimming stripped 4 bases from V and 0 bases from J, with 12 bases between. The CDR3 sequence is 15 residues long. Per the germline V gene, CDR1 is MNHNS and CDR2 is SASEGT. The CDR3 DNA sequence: TGTGCCAGCAGTGGCCGGGACAACGCTAACTATGGCTACACCTTC. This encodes CASSGRDNANYGYTF.

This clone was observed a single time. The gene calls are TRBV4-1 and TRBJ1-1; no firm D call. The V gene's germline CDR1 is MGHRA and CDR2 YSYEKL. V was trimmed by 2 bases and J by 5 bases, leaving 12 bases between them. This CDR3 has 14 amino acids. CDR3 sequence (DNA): TGCGCCAGCAGCCAAATCCTTCGGGATACTGAAGCTTTCTTT. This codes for CASSQILRDTEAFF.

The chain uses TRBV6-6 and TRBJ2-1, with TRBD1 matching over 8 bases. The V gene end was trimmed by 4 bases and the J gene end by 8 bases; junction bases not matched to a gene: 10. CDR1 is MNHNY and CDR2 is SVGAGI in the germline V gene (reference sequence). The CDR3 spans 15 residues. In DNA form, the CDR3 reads TGTGCCAGCAGTTCCCCCGGACAGGGACTCCATGAGCAGTTCTTC. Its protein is CASSSPGQGLHEQFF.

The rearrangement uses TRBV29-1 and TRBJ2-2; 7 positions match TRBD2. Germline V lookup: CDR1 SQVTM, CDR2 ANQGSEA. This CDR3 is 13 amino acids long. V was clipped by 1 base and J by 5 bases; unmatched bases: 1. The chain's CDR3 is CSVEVGGTGELFF. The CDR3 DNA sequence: TGCAGCGTTGAAGTGGGAGGGACCGGGGAGCTGTTTTTT.

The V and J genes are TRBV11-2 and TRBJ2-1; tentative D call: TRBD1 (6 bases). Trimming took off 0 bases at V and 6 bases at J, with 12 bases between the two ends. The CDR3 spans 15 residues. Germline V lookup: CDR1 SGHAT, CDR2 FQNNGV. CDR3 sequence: CASSLEGGTVNEQFF. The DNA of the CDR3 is TGTGCCAGCAGCTTAGAAGGGGGTACAGTCAATGAGCAGTTCTTC.

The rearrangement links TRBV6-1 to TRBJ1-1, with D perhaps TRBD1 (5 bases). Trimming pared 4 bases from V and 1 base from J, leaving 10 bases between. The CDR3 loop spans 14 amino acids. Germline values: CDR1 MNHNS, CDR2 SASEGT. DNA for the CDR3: TGTGCCAGCAGTGTGGGGCTCCCGAACACTGAAGCTTTCTTT. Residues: CASSVGLPNTEAFF.